Included here is one T cell receptor (beta chain) sequence, with context. Its antigen target is currently unknown. The input lacks base qualities; no much larger clone sits a single base away. The cohort comprised fewer than 700 healthy bone marrow donors. All cohort members were sampled while nominally healthy, although unrecorded immune exposures were likely present. The donor was CMV seronegative and was included in the group of a few hundred seronegative cohort members. Each donor provided a peripheral blood sample, and peripheral blood mononuclear cells were used for TCR beta sequencing. The Qiagen DNeasy Blood Extraction Kit was used to extract genomic DNA from the blood cell samples. The sample originates from a study of cytomegalovirus exposure and HLA in healthy donors (dated by TCRdb to 2016 to 2017). For the wider study: An earlier analysis of roughly 500 of the donors reported around 280 Gb of sequence data and around 120 million unique TCR beta sequences obtained from roughly 170 million T cells. Rather than drawing on any new phenotypic data, the later analysis identified candidate immune exposures from TCR beta sequences and the way those sequences occurred across donors. Alongside the repertoire data, information on donor age, sex, ethnicity and CMV serostatus was compiled. The number of typed donors differed by locus: 629-630 for A, B, C, DRB1 and DQB1; approximately 520 for DQA1; 606 for DPA1; and roughly 470 for DPB1. Every discovery cohort repertoire had been produced on one sequencing platform. The genetic ancestry cluster associated with self-reported Caucasian donors included about 81% of the roughly 410 genotyped donors. The study was designed to test whether signatures of past pathogen exposure could be identified by cataloging public T cell receptors. Along with the approximately 650-subject first cohort, a separate validation cohort of over a hundred different subjects was used. A later analysis re-analyzed previously published TCR beta repertoires from 660 or so donors and added high-resolution HLA genotyping to study TCR occurrence patterns. The study combined high-throughput TCR immunosequencing, statistical association of individual TCRs with disease status, and machine learning to predict cytomegalovirus infection status. HLA typing covered class I and class II loci at four-digit resolution. The T cell repertoires of around 670 subjects were profiled by immunosequencing and related to cytomegalovirus serostatus. A later genetic analysis used genome-wide SNP genotypes for about 65% of the roughly 670 donors, treating that subset as a discovery cohort. An early release covering 550 to 650 HLA-typed donors comprised approximately 290 gigabases of sequencing data and 65 million to 100 million unique TCR sequences. Roughly five DR-DQ haplotypes were handled as single units for association and clustering because linkage in the cohort was strong. An earlier analysis of several hundred of the donors used high-throughput TCR beta sequencing to judge whether each TCR beta V gene segment behaved as functional or pseudogenic. Among around 400 genotyped donors of the cohort, an average of approximately 240,000 unique TCR beta nucleotide sequences was sequenced per donor, of which about 20% were non-productive.

Results the study describes overall, beyond this receptor: Immune exposure information for the cohort was limited to CMV serostatus. A later analysis found that HLA-associated TCR beta chains were more clonally expanded and had lower generation probabilities than equally common non-associated chains. The study listed 164 TCR beta chains as associated with cytomegalovirus. An earlier analysis of 587 of the donors showed that most TCR beta V segments appeared in productive rearrangements either about 90% or about 30% of the time, which broadly matched IMGT annotations. In a later analysis, most CMV-associated TCR beta chains were found to appear HLA-restricted, with HLA associations seemingly driven largely by CMV exposure. The presence/absence analyses assumed that sequencing depth was roughly uniform across donors, and that assumption may not be true. An association between a missense DCLRE1C variant and V-gene and J-gene trimming of TCR beta chains was found in a later genetic analysis and replicated in an independent cohort. A later analysis reported that several top co-occurrence clusters appeared linked to parvovirus B19, influenza, CMV and Epstein-Barr virus. A further reported finding was that TCR beta sequences accurately predicted the HLA-A and HLA-B alleles for most subjects in the first cohort. A cluster of highly shared sequence variants was judged likely to be a technical artifact of the sequencing pipeline. In a later genetic analysis, fewer N-insertions in productive TCRs were reported among donors in an Asian-associated ancestry cluster than the approximately 710-donor mean. Because counts were too low, fewer than 20 rarely observed V segments, including chromosome 9 orphons, were excluded from the earlier analysis of 587 of the donors. It was suggested by the authors that the approach could potentially be generalized to other disease states and immunological phenotypes. At a false discovery rate of 0.05, a later analysis linked under 20,000 TCR beta sequences to specific HLA alleles. Because HLA typing was unavailable for some donors at each locus, only the typed subset was used in association tests. According to a later analysis, TCR association rates differed among HLA loci, with DRB1 alleles showing the most associated TCRs and HLA-C alleles showing the fewest. A few of the identified cytomegalovirus-associated TCR beta chains were confirmed in vitro to be specific for cytomegalovirus antigens. Correlated functional status among segregating V segments might reflect linkage disequilibrium, but an unknown experimental factor could not be ruled out. Only TCR beta chains were sequenced in this cohort, and the absence of alpha or paired-chain data limited detectable features. Across donors, most TCR sequences were observed very rarely, whereas some public TCRs were present in many individuals. Cytomegalovirus status was reported to be diagnosed by the classifier with high specificity and sensitivity in both the original and validation cohorts. The 87-base-pair reads could not distinguish some IMGT-functional V segments, including TRBV6-2 and TRBV6-3, so those segments were excluded. When HLA alleles, especially DR and DQ, strongly co-occurred, attributing TCR associations to individual alleles was difficult.

The junction shows trimming of 2 bases on V and 2 bases on J, plus 10 bases between the germline ends. The CDR3 holds 14 amino acids from the cysteine to the phenylalanine. Of all the DNA, just the CDR3 is kept, 42 bases in frame from base 1. The germline V gene (reference sequence) specifies MNHEY as CDR1 and SMNVEV as CDR2. Library construction relied on the immunoSEQ multiplex PCR assay. The multiplex PCR relied on a mix of 60 forward primers for TCR Vbeta segments and 13 reverse primers for TCR Jbeta segments. The CDR3 region of rearranged TCR beta genes was amplified from genomic DNA with a multiplex PCR assay. Amplified TCR beta libraries were sequenced as 87-base-pair reads on the Illumina HiSeq System. In the paper's pipeline: A later analysis tallied about 77 million unique TCR beta chains across the 666 repertoires, and approximately 9.9 million of those chains were shared by two or more donors. A nearest-neighbor algorithm error-corrected the raw reads and collapsed the reads into unique sequences, merging closely related sequences to remove PCR and sequencing errors. V, D and J gene segments were assigned by aligning CDR3 sequences to IMGT reference sequences. For a sequence to be retained, a match of at least six nucleotides was required to both a V gene segment and a J gene segment. A rearrangement was called productive if the CDR3 had no stop codons and remained in frame with V and J, and every other rearrangement was called non-productive. Following IMGT convention, CDR3 was defined as the stretch from the second conserved V-encoded cysteine up to the conserved J-encoded phenylalanine. The earlier analysis of about 610 of the donors excluded any sequence lacking an unambiguous match to a single V gene segment. An earlier analysis of several hundred of the donors called V segments functional above 56.7% productive rearrangements and segregating when the between-donor standard deviation exceeded 5%. A statistical classification framework was built for diagnosing cytomegalovirus status from the catalog of TCR beta chain sequences. In a later analysis, TCR nucleotide sequences were compared against IMGT/GENE-DB human TR gene sequences so that V and J genes could be assigned. A later analysis assigned CDR3 sequences and most-parsimonious VDJ recombination scenarios with the TCRdist pipeline. In a later analysis, every TCR beta chain was defined by the combination of its CDR3 amino acid sequence and its V-gene family, and reads without a unique V-gene family were dropped. In a later analysis, fewer than 650 highly shared, low-generation-probability nucleotide sequences were removed to address suspected cross-contamination and a sequencing artifact. For each public chain, a later analysis derived a clonal expansion index from normalized ranks of inferred template counts within each repertoire. In a later analysis, generation probabilities were computed using a VDJ recombination model fitted to out-of-frame rearrangements, and the results were checked against IGoR. A later analysis scored TCR-TCR, TCR-HLA and TCR-CMV co-occurrence with hypergeometric tests, applying a repertoire-size bias correction to TCR pairs. False discovery rates were estimated in a later analysis by permuting HLA or CMV assignments 20 times. In a later analysis, co-occurring TCRs were grouped using DBSCAN, with TCRdist sequence similarity added in when clustering inside HLA-allele-positive subsets. Repertoires with fewer than 30,000 or more than 120,000 public chains, plus five repertoires with anomalous nucleotide sharing, were excluded from co-occurrence clustering. TCRdb provides this immuneACCESS table in a form limited to in-frame rearrangements. Some clones are lacking; in checked studies, under half of them reflect an unresolved V gene, and why the rest are absent is not known. D and trimming were read from the DNA, whereas the V and J calls and clone size are those reported in that table. The sample includes 150,000 to 200,000 clones, with around 79% observed a single time. The ten largest make up 0.69% of the sample.

Recombination connected TRBV27 to TRBJ2-7; a confident D gene designation cannot be given. Sample: PBMCs. The sequence derives from a woman aged 40 to 49 in good health and CMV-seronegative. The nucleotides are TGTGCCAGCAGTTTACAAGCAACCCCCTACGAGCAGTACTTC. Its protein is CASSLQATPYEQYF.